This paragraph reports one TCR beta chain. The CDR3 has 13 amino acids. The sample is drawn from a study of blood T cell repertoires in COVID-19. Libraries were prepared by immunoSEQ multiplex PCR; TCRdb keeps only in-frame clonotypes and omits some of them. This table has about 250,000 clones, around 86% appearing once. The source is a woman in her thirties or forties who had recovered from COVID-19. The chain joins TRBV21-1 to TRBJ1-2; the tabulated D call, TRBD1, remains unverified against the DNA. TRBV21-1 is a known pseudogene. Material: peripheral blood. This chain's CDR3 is CASSMRDTYGYTF. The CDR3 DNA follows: TGTGCCAGCAGCATGAGGGACACCTATGGCTACACCTTC.